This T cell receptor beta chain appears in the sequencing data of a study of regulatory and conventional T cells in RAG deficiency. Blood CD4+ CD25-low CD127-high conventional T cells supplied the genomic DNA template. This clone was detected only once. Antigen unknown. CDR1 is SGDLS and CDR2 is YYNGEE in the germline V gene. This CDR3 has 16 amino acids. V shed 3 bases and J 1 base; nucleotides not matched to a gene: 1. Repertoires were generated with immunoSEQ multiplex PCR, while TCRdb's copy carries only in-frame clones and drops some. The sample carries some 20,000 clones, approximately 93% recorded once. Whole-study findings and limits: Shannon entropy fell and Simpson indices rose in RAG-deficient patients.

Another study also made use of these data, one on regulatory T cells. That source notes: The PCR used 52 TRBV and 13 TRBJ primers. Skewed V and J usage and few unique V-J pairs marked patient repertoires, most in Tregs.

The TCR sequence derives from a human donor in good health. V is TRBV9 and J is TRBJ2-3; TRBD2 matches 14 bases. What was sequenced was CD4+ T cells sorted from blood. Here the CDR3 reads CASSAGLAGGTDTQYF. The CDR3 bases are TGTGCCAGCAGCGCGGGACTAGCGGGGGGCACAGATACGCAGTATTTT.